This T cell receptor beta chain was recovered during a study of blood T cell repertoires in COVID-19. Overall study: T cells, B-cell-depleted T cells, or PBMCs provided the cDNA or gDNA that served as material.

CDR1 MDHEN and CDR2 SYDVKM come from the germline V gene. This CDR3 contains 14 residues. J was trimmed by 3 bases and V by 6 bases; bases with no gene match: 7. Participants, about 18 to 90 years old, spanned approximately 25 US areas. Cohort placement rested on clinical history that participants reported themselves. Data came from immunoSEQ multiplex PCR; TCRdb stores just in-frame clones and leaves some out. The table shows about 250,000 clones, with 75% to 90% occurring only once. V and J are TRBV28 and TRBJ2-7; 8 bases match TRBD1. This TCR came from a man in his forties who had recovered from COVID-19. The specimen was PBMCs or T cells enriched from blood (not recorded which). The DNA of the CDR3 is TGTGCCAGCAGAACGGGACAGGATCTCTACGAGCAGTACTTC. As protein: CASRTGQDLYEQYF.